Listed below are T cell receptor beta chains from one sample, sequenced in a study of cytomegalovirus exposure and HLA in healthy donors. Here immunoSEQ multiplex PCR was the method, and the copy in TCRdb shows in-frame clones only, minus some. The sample holds around 150,000 clones; around four fifths are singletons and the top ten take 1.5% to 2%. The sample consisted of PBMCs. Source of these receptors: a man aged 18 to 29 in good health and CMV-seronegative. Both conserved end residues are part of each CDR3. Each record gives: CDR3 protein, CDR3 DNA, clone size, J gene, V gene, D gene. The D gene is left open where the match is weak. For some rows the clone size is stated as once, few or many, or as a class when expanded; others skip it.

CDR3aa: CASSQDRSSILGYGYTF; CDR3nt: TGTGCCAGCAGCCAGGACAGGTCGTCTATCCTGGGTTATGGCTACACCTTC; abundance: .; j_gene: TRBJ1-2; v_gene: TRBV4-2; d_gene: TRBD1
CDR3aa: CASSLEEVSRAGWVDTEAFF; CDR3nt: TGTGCCAGCAGCTTAGAAGAGGTTAGTCGGGCAGGGTGGGTGGACACTGAAGCTTTCTTT; abundance: .; j_gene: TRBJ1-1; v_gene: TRBV11-2; d_gene: .
CDR3aa: CASTFLAGEAPYEQYF; CDR3nt: TGTGCCAGCACCTTCCTAGCGGGAGAGGCCCCCTACGAGCAGTACTTC; abundance: .; j_gene: TRBJ2-7; v_gene: TRBV7-8; d_gene: TRBD2
CDR3aa: CASSLILAGGPFNEQFF; CDR3nt: TGTGCCAGCAGCTTGATACTAGCGGGAGGCCCATTCAATGAGCAGTTCTTC; abundance: .; j_gene: TRBJ2-1; v_gene: TRBV13; d_gene: TRBD2
CDR3aa: CASSQQEGVSEKLFF; CDR3nt: TGTGCCAGCAGCCAACAAGAGGGGGTTAGTGAAAAACTGTTTTTT; abundance: .; j_gene: TRBJ1-4; v_gene: TRBV14; d_gene: .
CDR3aa: CSVLWGGHEQFF; CDR3nt: TGCAGCGTACTCTGGGGGGGACATGAGCAGTTCTTC; abundance: .; j_gene: TRBJ2-1; v_gene: TRBV29-1; d_gene: TRBD2
CDR3aa: CASSLLGASYGYTF; CDR3nt: TGTGCCAGCAGCTTGCTAGGGGCCAGCTATGGCTACACCTTC; abundance: .; j_gene: TRBJ1-2; v_gene: TRBV5-6; d_gene: .
CDR3aa: CASRTQTGLSEAFF; CDR3nt: TGTGCCAGCAGAACTCAAACAGGGCTATCTGAAGCTTTCTTT; abundance: .; j_gene: TRBJ1-1; v_gene: TRBV28; d_gene: .
CDR3aa: CASSLGFTRRDLSGNTIYF; CDR3nt: TGTGCCAGCAGCTTGGGGTTCACCCGCAGGGATCTCTCTGGAAACACCATATATTTT; abundance: once; j_gene: TRBJ1-3; v_gene: TRBV5-6; d_gene: .
CDR3aa: CASSRGGVNEQFF; CDR3nt: TGCGCCAGCAGCCGTGGGGGGGTTAATGAGCAGTTCTTC; abundance: .; j_gene: TRBJ2-1; v_gene: TRBV5-1; d_gene: TRBD2
CDR3aa: CASSSEATLAGWYSDTQYF; CDR3nt: TGTGCCAGCAGCTCGGAAGCAACCCTAGCGGGATGGTACTCAGATACGCAGTATTTT; abundance: .; j_gene: TRBJ2-3; v_gene: TRBV5-4; d_gene: TRBD2
CDR3aa: CASTPRWDRAEKLFF; CDR3nt: TGTGCCAGCACCCCCCGGTGGGACAGGGCTGAAAAACTGTTTTTT; abundance: .; j_gene: TRBJ1-4; v_gene: TRBV27; d_gene: TRBD1
CDR3aa: CASILSGQGWTEAFF; CDR3nt: TGTGCCAGCATTCTATCCGGACAGGGATGGACTGAAGCTTTCTTT; abundance: .; j_gene: TRBJ1-1; v_gene: TRBV28; d_gene: TRBD1
CDR3aa: CASRSAGGTGELFF; CDR3nt: TGTGCCAGCAGGTCGGCCGGGGGCACCGGGGAGCTGTTTTTT; abundance: .; j_gene: TRBJ2-2; v_gene: TRBV5-4; d_gene: .
CDR3aa: CASSPPGGPQETQYF; CDR3nt: TGTGCCAGCAGCCCCCCGGGGGGGCCCCAAGAGACCCAGTACTTC; abundance: .; j_gene: TRBJ2-5; v_gene: TRBV7-8; d_gene: TRBD2
CDR3aa: CASSVSSDYYGYTF; CDR3nt: TGTGCCAGCAGCGTATCGTCAGATTACTATGGCTACACCTTC; abundance: .; j_gene: TRBJ1-2; v_gene: TRBV9; d_gene: .
CDR3aa: CASSETGDYEQYF; CDR3nt: TGTGCCAGTAGTGAGACAGGGGACTACGAGCAGTACTTC; abundance: .; j_gene: TRBJ2-7; v_gene: TRBV19; d_gene: TRBD1
CDR3aa: CSVEGTGAEAFF; CDR3nt: TGCAGCGTTGAAGGGACAGGGGCTGAAGCTTTCTTT; abundance: once; j_gene: TRBJ1-1; v_gene: TRBV29-1; d_gene: TRBD1
CDR3aa: CASSSDREDGYTF; CDR3nt: TGTGCCAGCAGCTCAGACAGGGAAGATGGCTACACCTTC; abundance: .; j_gene: TRBJ1-2; v_gene: TRBV2; d_gene: TRBD1
CDR3aa: CASSFSGSTGELFF; CDR3nt: TGTGCCAGCAGTTTTAGCGGGAGCACCGGGGAGCTGTTTTTT; abundance: .; j_gene: TRBJ2-2; v_gene: TRBV6-5; d_gene: TRBD2
CDR3aa: CASSSRASGGDEQFF; CDR3nt: TGCGCCAGCAGCTCAAGGGCTAGCGGGGGGGATGAGCAGTTCTTC; abundance: .; j_gene: TRBJ2-1; v_gene: TRBV5-1; d_gene: TRBD2
CDR3aa: CASKKQGTAGELFF; CDR3nt: TGTGCCAGCAAGAAACAGGGGACAGCCGGGGAGCTGTTTTTT; abundance: few; j_gene: TRBJ2-2; v_gene: TRBV6-1; d_gene: TRBD1
CDR3aa: CASMRDRGPRKGTQYF; CDR3nt: TGTGCCAGCATGAGAGACAGGGGGCCCCGAAAAGGTACGCAGTATTTT; abundance: once; j_gene: TRBJ2-3; v_gene: TRBV2; d_gene: TRBD1
CDR3aa: CASRGTVSGELFF; CDR3nt: TGTGCCAGCAGGGGGACAGTCTCCGGGGAGCTGTTTTTT; abundance: once; j_gene: TRBJ2-2; v_gene: TRBV6-1; d_gene: TRBD1
CDR3aa: CASSLGEGLFRYTF; CDR3nt: TGCGCCAGCAGCTTGGGTGAGGGCCTTTTCCGCTACACCTTC; abundance: .; j_gene: TRBJ1-2; v_gene: TRBV5-1; d_gene: .
CDR3aa: CASSFRRNSPLHF; CDR3nt: TGTGCCAGCAGTTTCCGGAGGAATTCACCCCTCCACTTT; abundance: .; j_gene: TRBJ1-6; v_gene: TRBV25-1; d_gene: .
CDR3aa: CASSPSGQENQPQHF; CDR3nt: TGCGCCAGCAGCCCGTCGGGACAGGAGAATCAGCCCCAGCATTTT; abundance: .; j_gene: TRBJ1-5; v_gene: TRBV5-1; d_gene: TRBD1
CDR3aa: CASSLVVSGANVLTF; CDR3nt: TGCGCCAGCAGCTTGGTCGTCTCTGGGGCCAACGTCCTGACTTTC; abundance: .; j_gene: TRBJ2-6; v_gene: TRBV5-1; d_gene: .
CDR3aa: CATSRRSGTTDTQYF; CDR3nt: TGTGCCACCAGCCGGAGATCCGGAACCACAGATACGCAGTATTTT; abundance: once; j_gene: TRBJ2-3; v_gene: TRBV15; d_gene: .
CDR3aa: CASTTGWGGTEAFF; CDR3nt: TGTGCCAGCACCACGGGATGGGGGGGAACTGAAGCTTTCTTT; abundance: .; j_gene: TRBJ1-1; v_gene: TRBV6-5; d_gene: .
CDR3aa: CASSHPQDYSNQPQHF; CDR3nt: TGCGCCAGCAGTCACCCTCAGGATTATAGCAATCAGCCCCAGCATTTT; abundance: .; j_gene: TRBJ1-5; v_gene: TRBV23-1; d_gene: .
CDR3aa: CASSLGQGNTEAFF; CDR3nt: TGTGCCAGCAGCTTAGGGCAGGGGAACACTGAAGCTTTCTTT; abundance: .; j_gene: TRBJ1-1; v_gene: TRBV7-6; d_gene: .
CDR3aa: CSVEGTGLRGYTF; CDR3nt: TGCAGCGTTGAAGGGACAGGGTTGCGGGGCTACACCTTC; abundance: few; j_gene: TRBJ1-2; v_gene: TRBV29-1; d_gene: TRBD1
CDR3aa: CASSGGTGTYNEQFF; CDR3nt: TGTGCCAGCAGCGGGGGGACAGGGACCTACAATGAGCAGTTCTTC; abundance: few; j_gene: TRBJ2-1; v_gene: TRBV5-4; d_gene: TRBD1
CDR3aa: CASSYSRSGSRGVF; CDR3nt: TGTGCCAGCAGTTACTCGAGGTCAGGGTCGCGCGGCGTCTTT; abundance: .; j_gene: TRBJ1-1; v_gene: TRBV6-5; d_gene: .
CDR3aa: CAWSVRSSTNEKLFF; CDR3nt: TGTGCCTGGAGTGTACGGTCCTCAACTAATGAAAAACTGTTTTTT; abundance: .; j_gene: TRBJ1-4; v_gene: TRBV30; d_gene: .
CDR3aa: CATSREQGEGGELFF; CDR3nt: TGTGCCACCAGCAGAGAACAGGGGGAGGGCGGGGAGCTGTTTTTT; abundance: .; j_gene: TRBJ2-2; v_gene: TRBV15; d_gene: .
CDR3aa: CASKEVNTGELFF; CDR3nt: TGTGCCAGCAAGGAGGTTAACACCGGGGAGCTGTTTTTT; abundance: few; j_gene: TRBJ2-2; v_gene: TRBV27; d_gene: .
CDR3aa: CASSAKPTGFSYGYTF; CDR3nt: TGTGCCAGCAGTGCCAAGCCTACAGGGTTTAGCTATGGCTACACCTTC; abundance: .; j_gene: TRBJ1-2; v_gene: TRBV27; d_gene: .
CDR3aa: CASSRDRAATGNTIYF; CDR3nt: TGTGCCAGCAGCCGGGACAGGGCAGCAACTGGAAACACCATATATTTT; abundance: .; j_gene: TRBJ1-3; v_gene: TRBV5-4; d_gene: TRBD1
CDR3aa: CASSHRTGGDGYTF; CDR3nt: TGTGCCAGTAGTCACAGGACAGGGGGCGATGGCTACACCTTC; abundance: .; j_gene: TRBJ1-2; v_gene: TRBV19; d_gene: TRBD1